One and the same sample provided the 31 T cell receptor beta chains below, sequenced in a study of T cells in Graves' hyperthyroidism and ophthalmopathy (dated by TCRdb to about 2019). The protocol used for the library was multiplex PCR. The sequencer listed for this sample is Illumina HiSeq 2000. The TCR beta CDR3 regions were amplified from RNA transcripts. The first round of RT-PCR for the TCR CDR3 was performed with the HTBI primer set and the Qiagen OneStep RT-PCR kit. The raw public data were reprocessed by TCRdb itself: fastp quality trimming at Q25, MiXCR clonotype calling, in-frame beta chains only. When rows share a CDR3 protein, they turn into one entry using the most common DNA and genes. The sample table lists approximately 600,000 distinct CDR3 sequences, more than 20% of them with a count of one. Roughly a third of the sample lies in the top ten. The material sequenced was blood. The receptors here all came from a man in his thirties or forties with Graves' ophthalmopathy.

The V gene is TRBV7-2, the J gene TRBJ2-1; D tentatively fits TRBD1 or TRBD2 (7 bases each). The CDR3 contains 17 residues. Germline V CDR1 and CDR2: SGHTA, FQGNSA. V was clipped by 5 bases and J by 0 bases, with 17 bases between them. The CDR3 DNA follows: TGTGCCAGCAGCAACGCAGGGGGAGGGAGCTCCTACAATGAGCAGTTCTTC. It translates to CASSNAGGGSSYNEQFF. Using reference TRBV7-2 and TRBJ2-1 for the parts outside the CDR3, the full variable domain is GAGVSQSPSNKVTEKGKDVELRCDPISGHTALYWYRQSLGQGLEFLIYFQGNSAPDKSGLPSDRFSAERTGGSVSTLTIQRTQQEDSAVYLCASSNAGGGSSYNEQFFGPGTRLTVL.

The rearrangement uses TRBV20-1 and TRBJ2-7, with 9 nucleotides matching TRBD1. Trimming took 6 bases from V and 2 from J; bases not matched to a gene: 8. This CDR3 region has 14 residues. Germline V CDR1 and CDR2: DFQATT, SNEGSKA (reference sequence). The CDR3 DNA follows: TGCAGTGCCCAAGCCGGGACAGGGACCTACGAGCAGTACTTC. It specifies CSAQAGTGTYEQYF.

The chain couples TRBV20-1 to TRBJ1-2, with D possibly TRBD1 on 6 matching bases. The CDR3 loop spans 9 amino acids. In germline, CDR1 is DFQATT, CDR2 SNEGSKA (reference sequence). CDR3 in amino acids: CNTPDSYTF. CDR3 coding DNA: TGCAACACCCCGGACAGTTACACCTTC.

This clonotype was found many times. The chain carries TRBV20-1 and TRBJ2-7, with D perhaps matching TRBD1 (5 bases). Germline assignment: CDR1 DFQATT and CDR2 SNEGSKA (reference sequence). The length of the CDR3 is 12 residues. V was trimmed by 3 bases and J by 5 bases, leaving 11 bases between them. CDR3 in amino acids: CSASRARDEQYF. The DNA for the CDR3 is TGCAGTGCTAGCAGGGCTAGAGACGAGCAGTACTTC.

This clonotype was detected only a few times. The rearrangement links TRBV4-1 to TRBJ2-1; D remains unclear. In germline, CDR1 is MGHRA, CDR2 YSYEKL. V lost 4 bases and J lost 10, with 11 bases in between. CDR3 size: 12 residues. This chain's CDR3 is CASSPGYEEQFF. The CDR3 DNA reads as TGCGCCAGCAGCCCCGGGTATGAGGAGCAGTTCTTC.

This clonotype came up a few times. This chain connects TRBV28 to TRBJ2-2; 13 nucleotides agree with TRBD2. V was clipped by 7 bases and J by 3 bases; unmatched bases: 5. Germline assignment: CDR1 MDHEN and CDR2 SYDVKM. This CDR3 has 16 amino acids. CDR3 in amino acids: CASNGLAGEYTGELFF. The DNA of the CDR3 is TGTGCCAGCAACGGACTAGCGGGAGAATACACCGGGGAGCTGTTTTTT.

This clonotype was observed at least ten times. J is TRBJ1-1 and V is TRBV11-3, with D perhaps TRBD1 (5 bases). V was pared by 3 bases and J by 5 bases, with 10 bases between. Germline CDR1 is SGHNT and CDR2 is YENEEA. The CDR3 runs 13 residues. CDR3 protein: CASSFRRGTEAFF. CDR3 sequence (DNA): TGTGCCAGCAGCTTCCGTCGGGGGACTGAAGCTTTCTTT.

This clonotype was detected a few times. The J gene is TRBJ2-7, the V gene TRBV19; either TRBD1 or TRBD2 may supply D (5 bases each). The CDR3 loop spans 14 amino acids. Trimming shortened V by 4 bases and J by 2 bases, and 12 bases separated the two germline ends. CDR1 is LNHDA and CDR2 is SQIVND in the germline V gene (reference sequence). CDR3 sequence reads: CASSKRTKTYEQYF. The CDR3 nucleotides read TGTGCCAGTAGTAAGCGGACAAAAACCTACGAGCAGTACTTC.

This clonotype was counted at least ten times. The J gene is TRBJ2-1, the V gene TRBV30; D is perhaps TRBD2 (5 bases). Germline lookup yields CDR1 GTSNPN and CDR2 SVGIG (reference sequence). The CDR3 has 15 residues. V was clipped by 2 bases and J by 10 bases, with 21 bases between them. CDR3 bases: TGTGCCTGGAGTCGGTGGGAGTCTAGAGGAGGAGAGCAGTTCTTC. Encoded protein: CAWSRWESRGGEQFF.

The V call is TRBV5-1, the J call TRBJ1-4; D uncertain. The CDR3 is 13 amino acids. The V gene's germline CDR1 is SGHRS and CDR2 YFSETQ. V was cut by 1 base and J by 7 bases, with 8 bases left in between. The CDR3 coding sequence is TGCGCCAGCAGCTTGATTCCAGGTGAAAAACTGTTTTTT. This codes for CASSLIPGEKLFF.

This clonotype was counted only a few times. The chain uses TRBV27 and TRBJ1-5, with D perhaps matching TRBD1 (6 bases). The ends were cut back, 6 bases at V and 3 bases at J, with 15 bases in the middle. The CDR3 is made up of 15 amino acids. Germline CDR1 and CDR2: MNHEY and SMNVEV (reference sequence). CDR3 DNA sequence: TGTGCCAGCAGGGGGGGCCCCGGGTACAATCAGCCCCAGCATTTT. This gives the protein CASRGGPGYNQPQHF.

CDR3 bases: TGCGCCGGGTCTAGCGGCGGTACCGGGGAGCTGTTTTTT. It encodes CAGSSGGTGELFF. The V gene is TRBV5-1, the J gene TRBJ2-2; 7 bases match TRBD2. Germline V gives CDR1 SGHRS, CDR2 YFSETQ. This CDR3 comprises 13 residues. The V segment lost 10 bases and the J segment 5 bases; nucleotides outside the gene matches: 8.

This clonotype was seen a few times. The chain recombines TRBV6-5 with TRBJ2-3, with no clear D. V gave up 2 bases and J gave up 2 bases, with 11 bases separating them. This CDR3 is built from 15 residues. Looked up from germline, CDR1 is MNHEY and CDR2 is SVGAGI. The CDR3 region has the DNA TGTGCCAGCAGTTACCTCGGCCTTTTCACAGATACGCAGTATTTT. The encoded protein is CASSYLGLFTDTQYF.

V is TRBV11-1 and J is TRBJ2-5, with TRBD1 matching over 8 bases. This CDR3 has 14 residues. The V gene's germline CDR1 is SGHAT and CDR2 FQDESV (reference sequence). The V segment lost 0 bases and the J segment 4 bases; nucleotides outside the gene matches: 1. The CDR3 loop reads CASSLADRGETQYF. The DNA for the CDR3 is TGTGCCAGCAGCTTAGCTGACAGGGGAGAGACCCAGTACTTC.

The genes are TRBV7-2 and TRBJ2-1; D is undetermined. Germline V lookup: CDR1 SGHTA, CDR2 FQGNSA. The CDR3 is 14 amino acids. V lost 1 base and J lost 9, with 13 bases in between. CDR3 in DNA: TGTGCCAGCAGCTTAGTCTGGGGTTCTGGTGAGCAGTTCTTC. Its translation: CASSLVWGSGEQFF. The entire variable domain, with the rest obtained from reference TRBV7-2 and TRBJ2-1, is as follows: GAGVSQSPSNKVTEKGKDVELRCDPISGHTALYWYRQSLGQGLEFLIYFQGNSAPDKSGLPSDRFSAERTGGSVSTLTIQRTQQEDSAVYLCASSLVWGSGEQFFGPGTRLTVL.

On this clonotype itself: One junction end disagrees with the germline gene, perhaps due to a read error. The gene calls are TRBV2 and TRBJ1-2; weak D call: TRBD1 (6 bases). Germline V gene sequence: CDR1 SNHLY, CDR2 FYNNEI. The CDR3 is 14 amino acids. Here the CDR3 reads CASSDPGGDYGHTF. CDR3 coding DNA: TGTGCCAGCAGTGATCCGGGGGGCGACTATGGCCACACCTTC. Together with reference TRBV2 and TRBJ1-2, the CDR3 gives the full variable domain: EPEVTQTPSHQVTQMGQEVILRCVPISNHLYFYWYRQILGQKVEFLVSFYNNEISEKSEIFDDQFSVERPDGSNFTLKIRSTKLEDSAMYFCASSDPGGDYGHTFGSGTRLTVV.

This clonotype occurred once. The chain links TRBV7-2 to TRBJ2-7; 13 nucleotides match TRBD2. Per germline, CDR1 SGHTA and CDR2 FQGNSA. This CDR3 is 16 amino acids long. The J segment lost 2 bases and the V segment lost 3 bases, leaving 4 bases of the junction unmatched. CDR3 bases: TGTGCCAGCAGCTTGGGGACTAGCGGGAACGCCTACGAGCAGTACTTC. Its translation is CASSLGTSGNAYEQYF.

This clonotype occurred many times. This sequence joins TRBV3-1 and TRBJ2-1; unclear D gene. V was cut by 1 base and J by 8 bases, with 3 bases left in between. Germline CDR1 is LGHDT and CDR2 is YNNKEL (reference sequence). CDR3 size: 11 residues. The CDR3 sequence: CASSQGHEQFF. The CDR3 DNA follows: TGTGCCAGCAGCCAAGGTCATGAGCAGTTCTTC.

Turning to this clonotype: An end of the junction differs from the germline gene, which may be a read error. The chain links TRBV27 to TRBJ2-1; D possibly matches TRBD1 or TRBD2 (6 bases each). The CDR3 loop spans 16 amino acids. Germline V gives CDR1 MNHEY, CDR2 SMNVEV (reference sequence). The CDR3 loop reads CASSPFGGGTYSEQFF. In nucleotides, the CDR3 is TGTGCCAGCAGTCCCTTCGGGGGCGGAACCTACAGTGAGCAGTTCTTC.

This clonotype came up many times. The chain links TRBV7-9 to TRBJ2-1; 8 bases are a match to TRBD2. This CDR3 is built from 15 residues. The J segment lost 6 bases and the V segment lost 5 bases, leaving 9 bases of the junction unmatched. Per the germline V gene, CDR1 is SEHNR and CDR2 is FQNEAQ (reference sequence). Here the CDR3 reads CASSPGRGRFNEQFF. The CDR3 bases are TGTGCCAGCAGCCCGGGGCGCGGGAGGTTCAATGAGCAGTTCTTC.

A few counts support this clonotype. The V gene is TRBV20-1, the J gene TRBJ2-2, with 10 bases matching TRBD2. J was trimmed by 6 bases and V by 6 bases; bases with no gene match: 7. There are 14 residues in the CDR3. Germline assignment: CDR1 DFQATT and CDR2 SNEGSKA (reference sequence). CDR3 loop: CSARLAGGSGELFF. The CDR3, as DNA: TGCAGTGCCAGACTAGCGGGTGGTTCCGGGGAGCTGTTTTTT.

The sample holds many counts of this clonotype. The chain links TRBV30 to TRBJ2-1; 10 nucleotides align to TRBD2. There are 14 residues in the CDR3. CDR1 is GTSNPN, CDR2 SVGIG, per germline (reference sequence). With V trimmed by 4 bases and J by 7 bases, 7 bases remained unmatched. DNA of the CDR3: TGTGCCTGGATGAGACTAGCGGGTGGGAATGAGCAGTTCTTC. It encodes CAWMRLAGGNEQFF.

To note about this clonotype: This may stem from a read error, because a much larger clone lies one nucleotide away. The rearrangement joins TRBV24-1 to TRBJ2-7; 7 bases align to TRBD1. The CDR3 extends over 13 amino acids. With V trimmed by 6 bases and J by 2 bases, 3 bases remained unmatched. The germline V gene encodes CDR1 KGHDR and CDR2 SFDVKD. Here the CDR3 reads CATSSGTAYEQYF. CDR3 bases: TGTGCCACCAGTTCCGGGACAGCCTACGAGCAGTACTTC.

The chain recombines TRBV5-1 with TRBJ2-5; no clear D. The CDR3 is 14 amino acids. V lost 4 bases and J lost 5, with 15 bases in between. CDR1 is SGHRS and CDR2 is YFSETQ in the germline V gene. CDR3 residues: CASSEDGGLETQYF. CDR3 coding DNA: TGCGCCAGCAGCGAGGACGGTGGTCTGGAGACCCAGTACTTC.

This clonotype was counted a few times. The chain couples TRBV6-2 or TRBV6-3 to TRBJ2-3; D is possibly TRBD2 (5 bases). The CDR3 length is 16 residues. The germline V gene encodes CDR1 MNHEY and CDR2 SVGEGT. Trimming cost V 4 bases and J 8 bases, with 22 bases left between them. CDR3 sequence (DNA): TGTGCCAGCAGTTCCCCCCGGGGATTAGTGAGGAGTACGCAGTATTTT. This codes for CASSSPRGLVRSTQYF.

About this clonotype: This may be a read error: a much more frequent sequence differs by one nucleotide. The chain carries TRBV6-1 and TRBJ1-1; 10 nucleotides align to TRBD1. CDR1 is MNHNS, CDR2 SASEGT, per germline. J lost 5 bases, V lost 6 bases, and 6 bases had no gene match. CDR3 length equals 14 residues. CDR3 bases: TGTGCCAGCAGCCTCGACAGGGGGCGTACTGAAGCTTTCTTT. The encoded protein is CASSLDRGRTEAFF.

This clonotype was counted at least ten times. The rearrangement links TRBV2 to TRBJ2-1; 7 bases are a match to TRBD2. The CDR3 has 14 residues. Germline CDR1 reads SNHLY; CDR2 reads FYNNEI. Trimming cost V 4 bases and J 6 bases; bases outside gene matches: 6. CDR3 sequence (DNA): TGTGCCAGCAGTGGGGAACTAGCGAGCAATGAGCAGTTCTTC. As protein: CASSGELASNEQFF.

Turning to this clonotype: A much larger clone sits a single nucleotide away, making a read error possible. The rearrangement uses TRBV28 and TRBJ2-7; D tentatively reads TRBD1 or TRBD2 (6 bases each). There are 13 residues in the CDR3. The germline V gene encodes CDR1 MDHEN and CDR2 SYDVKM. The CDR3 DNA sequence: TGTTCCAGCAGAATAGGGGGGAACTACGAGCAGTACTTC. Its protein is CSSRIGGNYEQYF.

Written as DNA, the CDR3 is TGTGCCAGCAGCGTAGAGGGGGGGGGTTACAATGAGCAGTTCTTC. The encoded protein is CASSVEGGGYNEQFF. This chain links TRBV9 with TRBJ2-1, with D perhaps matching TRBD2 (7 bases). Germline V gene data show CDR1 as SGDLS and CDR2 as YYNGEE. The V and J ends lost 0 bases and 4 bases respectively, with 11 bases between them. The CDR3 covers 15 residues.

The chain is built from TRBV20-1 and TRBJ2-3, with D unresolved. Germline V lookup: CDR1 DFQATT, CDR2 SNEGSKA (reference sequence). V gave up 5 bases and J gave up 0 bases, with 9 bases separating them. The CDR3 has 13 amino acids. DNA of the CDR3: TGCAGTGCTCGCCCGGACAGCACAGATACGCAGTATTTT. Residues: CSARPDSTDTQYF.

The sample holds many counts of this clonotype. DNA of the CDR3: TGTGCCAGCAGTTTAAATGGGGTCGGCAATCAGCCCCAGCATTTT. Encoded protein: CASSLNGVGNQPQHF. The chain links TRBV12-3 or TRBV12-4 to TRBJ1-5; no reliable D call. V lost 2 bases to trimming and J lost 2 bases, with 10 bases between them. This CDR3 has 15 residues.